This record looks at one TCR beta chain sequence and its context. The antigen remains unidentified. V gave up 5 bases and J gave up 0 bases, with 14 bases separating them. This CDR3 has 16 amino acids. Germline V CDR1 and CDR2: SGHAT, FQNNGV. The data stem from a study of cytomegalovirus exposure and HLA in healthy donors. Study-wide results and limits: An analysis that was carried out later associated 15,000 to 20,000 TCR beta sequences with HLA alleles at 0.05 false discovery rate. Later analysis identified a missense DCLRE1C variant that was linked to TCR beta V- and J-gene trimming. For most subjects, TCR beta sequences were reported to predict HLA-A and HLA-B alleles with accuracy.

PCR involved 60 Vbeta and 13 Jbeta primers. Clones were sequenced by immunoSEQ multiplex PCR, and TCRdb holds only the in-frame ones, with some missing. This table has about 110,000 clones, about four fifths appearing once. The chain links TRBV11-2 to TRBJ2-1; D might be TRBD1 (6 bases). This TCR was recovered from a woman in her fifties or sixties in good health and CMV-seropositive. Sequenced: PBMCs. The CDR3 loop is CASSPRGGSSYNEQFF. For the CDR3, the DNA is TGTGCCAGCAGCCCGCGAGGGGGAAGCTCCTACAATGAGCAGTTCTTC.